These 20 T cell receptor beta chains came from one sample sequenced in a study of CD4+ T cells in melanoma. Some clones are missing from TCRdb's copy, which holds only in-frame ones; the method was immunoSEQ multiplex PCR. Of approximately 47,000 clones in the sample, 85% to 90% are singletons; the top ten hold about an eighth. Sample: peripheral blood. Receptor source: a human donor with melanoma.

This clone has a handful of counts. This sample also contains other DNA sequences that code for the same CDR3. The V and J genes are TRBV9 and TRBJ1-1; weak D call: TRBD1 (5 bases). V shed 0 bases and J shed 5 bases, with 11 bases lying between them. Germline V lookup: CDR1 SGDLS, CDR2 YYNGEE. The CDR3 has 14 residues. CDR3 coding DNA: TGTGCCAGCAGCGTAGCTTACCGGGGGACTGAAGCTTTCTTT. Amino acid sequence: CASSVAYRGTEAFF.

The chain is built from TRBV10-3 and TRBJ1-5; 7 nucleotides line up with TRBD1. Germline loops: CDR1 ENHRY, CDR2 SYGVKD. The CDR3 runs 14 residues. V was pared by 6 bases and J by 3 bases, with 5 bases of the junction left unmatched. In DNA, the CDR3 is TGTGCCATCAGAGAACAGGGGCCCAATCAGCCCCAGCATTTT. It encodes CAIREQGPNQPQHF.

V and J are TRBV5-1 and TRBJ2-1, with 7 bases lining up with TRBD1. The V segment lost 2 bases and the J segment 4 bases; nucleotides outside the gene matches: 6. The CDR3 has 15 residues. Per the germline V gene, CDR1 is SGHRS and CDR2 is YFSETQ. CDR3 amino acids: CASSLTGESYNEQFF. CDR3 sequence (DNA): TGCGCCAGCAGCTTAACAGGGGAATCTTACAATGAGCAGTTCTTC. Full variable domain (outside the CDR3, taken from reference TRBV5-1 and TRBJ2-1): KAGVTQTPRYLIKTRGQQVTLSCSPISGHRSVSWYQQTPGQGLQFLFEYFSETQRNKGNFPGRFSGRQFSNSRSEMNVSTLELGDSALYLCASSLTGESYNEQFFGPGTRLTVL.

The rearrangement links TRBV10-3 to TRBJ1-1; 7 bases agree with TRBD1. The junction had 8 bases not matched to a gene; V was cut back by 10 bases and J by 0 bases. Germline CDR1 is ENHRY and CDR2 is SYGVKD. This CDR3 comprises 14 residues. The CDR3 nucleotides are TGTGCCACCGTGGAGGACAGGCTGAACACTGAAGCTTTCTTT. It codes for CATVEDRLNTEAFF.

The chain recombines TRBV30 with TRBJ2-6; the D call may be TRBD1 or TRBD2 (5 bases each). The V and J ends lost 0 bases and 2 bases respectively, with 14 bases between them. The germline gives CDR1 GTSNPN, CDR2 SVGIG (reference sequence). The CDR3 length is 17 residues. As DNA, the CDR3 is TGTGCCTGGAGTGTACGGGGACGAGGGCCTGGGGCCAACGTCCTGACTTTC. Protein sequence: CAWSVRGRGPGANVLTF.

This clone is termed medium-sized. Other DNA sequences in this sample translate to the same CDR3. The chain combines TRBV5-6 with TRBJ2-1; 9 nucleotides agree with TRBD1. Trimming took 2 bases from V and 2 from J; bases not matched to a gene: 2. Germline lookup yields CDR1 SGHDT and CDR2 YYEEEE. This CDR3 region has 15 residues. The CDR3: CASSFGDRAYNEQFF. For the CDR3, the DNA is TGTGCCAGCAGCTTTGGGGACAGGGCCTACAATGAGCAGTTCTTC.

The chain employs TRBV28 and TRBJ2-7, with a weak D call TRBD1 (6 bases). CDR1 is MDHEN, CDR2 SYDVKM, per germline. CDR3 length: 13 residues. With 2 bases removed from V and 4 bases from J, the gap between germline ends came to 9 bases. The CDR3 coding sequence is TGTGCCAGCAGTTTAGTCAGGGGATACGAGCAGTACTTC. It translates to CASSLVRGYEQYF.

V is TRBV5-4 and J is TRBJ2-3, with TRBD2 matching 7 bases. V lost 0 bases to trimming and J lost 2 bases; unmatched junction nucleotides: 3. Germline V gives CDR1 SGHNT, CDR2 YYREEE (reference sequence). The CDR3 is 15 residues long. As DNA, the CDR3 is TGTGCCAGCAGCTTGGGACTAGCCGACACAGATACGCAGTATTTT. Translated: CASSLGLADTDTQYF. Complete variable domain (other parts from reference TRBV5-4 and TRBJ2-3): ETGVTQSPTHLIKTRGQQVTLRCSSQSGHNTVSWYQQALGQGPQFIFQYYREEENGRGNFPPRFSGLQFPNYSSELNVNALELDDSALYLCASSLGLADTDTQYFGPGTRLTVL.

The CDR3 sequence is CASSVRGGGTDTQYF. CDR3 nucleotides: TGTGCCAGCAGCGTTCGGGGGGGCGGCACAGATACGCAGTATTTT. The J gene is TRBJ2-3, the V gene TRBV9, with TRBD2 identical over 8 bases. The V gene's germline CDR1 is SGDLS and CDR2 YYNGEE. V lost 2 bases, J lost 1 base, and 3 bases stayed unmatched. The CDR3 has 15 amino acids.

The CDR3: CASSQGYSTEAFF. The CDR3 region has the DNA TGCGCCAGCAGCCAGGGCTACAGCACTGAAGCTTTCTTT. The gene calls are TRBV4-3 and TRBJ1-1; D uncertain. Trimming cost V 3 bases and J 4 bases, with 9 bases left between them. Germline loops: CDR1 LGHNA, CDR2 YSLEER. The CDR3 extends over 13 amino acids.

The V call is TRBV15, the J call TRBJ2-5; D might be TRBD2 (6 bases). There are 12 residues in the CDR3. Germline CDR1 reads LNHNV; CDR2 reads YYDKDF (reference sequence). V was trimmed by 8 bases and J by 2 bases, leaving 9 bases between them. For the CDR3, the DNA is TGTGCCACCGGGCGGGGACAAGAGACCCAGTACTTC. Protein sequence: CATGRGQETQYF.

The sample holds a few counts of this clone. This rearrangement joins TRBV10-2 to TRBJ2-7; 7 nucleotides align to TRBD2. Germline loops: CDR1 WSHSY, CDR2 SAAADI. The ends lost 6 bases at V and 0 bases at J; junction bases unmatched: 5. CDR3 length: 14 amino acids. The CDR3 loop reads CASSPGLNSYEQYF. The CDR3 DNA follows: TGCGCCAGCAGCCCGGGACTAAACTCCTACGAGCAGTACTTC.

The V gene is TRBV19, the J gene TRBJ1-1; D not certain. Germline V gene data show CDR1 as LNHDA and CDR2 as SQIVND (reference sequence). This CDR3 is built from 16 residues. The V end was cut by 4 bases, the J end by 0 bases, with 15 bases between. CDR3 sequence reads: CASSNSGNTLNTEAFF. CDR3 in DNA: TGTGCCAGTAGTAATTCCGGGAACACTTTGAACACTGAAGCTTTCTTT.

The V gene is TRBV28, the J gene TRBJ2-2, with TRBD1 matching 7 bases. The V and J ends lost 4 bases and 7 bases, in that order; junction bases with no gene match: 12. CDR3 length: 16 amino acids. The V gene's germline CDR1 is MDHEN and CDR2 SYDVKM. The CDR3 is CASSSPRDSSRGELFF. The CDR3 DNA reads TGTGCCAGCAGTTCCCCCCGGGACAGCAGTCGCGGGGAGCTGTTTTTT.

This chain links TRBV12-2 with TRBJ2-5; the DNA was not used to check the table's D call, TRBD2. TRBV12-2 is deemed a pseudogene. The CDR3 contains 18 residues. The CDR3 region has the DNA TGTGCAAGTCGCTTAAGATTGGGTGGGACTAGCGGGGGGGAGACCCAGTACTTC. Its protein product is CASRLRLGGTSGGETQYF.

The chain employs TRBV6-6 and TRBJ2-7, with TRBD1 matching over 12 bases. V gave up 5 bases and J gave up 7 bases; unmatched junction bases: 9. Germline V lookup: CDR1 MNHNY, CDR2 SVGAGI (reference sequence). This CDR3 is built from 15 residues. The CDR3 DNA reads as TGTGCCAGCAGTGGCGCAGGGACAGGGGGCGGTGAGCAGTACTTC. This translates into CASSGAGTGGGEQYF.

This chain joins TRBV7-2 and TRBJ2-7; 12 positions match TRBD2. CDR1 and CDR2 (germline): SGHTA, FQGNSA. The trim removed 5 bases at V and 6 bases at J, leaving 8 bases unmatched. This CDR3 has 15 amino acids. CDR3 in amino acids: CASSILAGGRGEQYF. CDR3 sequence (DNA): TGTGCCAGCAGCATACTAGCGGGGGGCCGGGGCGAGCAGTACTTC.

The rearrangement joins TRBV5-1 to TRBJ1-5; possibly TRBD1 for D (5 bases). CDR1 is SGHRS, CDR2 YFSETQ, per germline. V lost 4 bases to trimming and J lost 3 bases, with 14 bases between them. This CDR3 contains 15 residues. CDR3 DNA: TGCGCCAGCAGCGCCCAGGGAGGGCCCAATCAGCCCCAGCATTTT. Its protein is CASSAQGGPNQPQHF.

This chain joins TRBV6-5 and TRBJ1-5, with 8 positions matching TRBD1. CDR1 and CDR2 (germline): MNHEY, SVGAGI. The CDR3 is 13 residues long. Trimming at V came to 5 bases and at J to 7 bases, leaving 4 bases not matched to a gene. CDR3 loop: CASSPDRAQPQHF. CDR3 in DNA: TGTGCCAGCAGTCCGGACAGGGCCCAGCCCCAGCATTTT.

The chain couples TRBV4-2 to TRBJ1-1; D is perhaps TRBD1 (5 bases). Trimming stripped 4 bases from V and 7 bases from J, with 22 bases between. This CDR3 comprises 16 residues. The germline gives CDR1 LGHNA, CDR2 YNFKEQ. The CDR3 spells CASSRAEWDGSNEAFF. The CDR3 DNA is TGTGCCAGCAGCCGGGCAGAATGGGACGGATCAAATGAAGCTTTCTTT.